Below are 18 T cell receptor beta chains sequenced from a single sample in a study of CD4+ T cells in melanoma. The repertoire was sequenced with immunoSEQ multiplex PCR; TCRdb's copy has only in-frame clones and lacks some. The table lists about 140,000 clones, nearly 95% of them singletons. The source is a human donor with melanoma.

The chain couples TRBV5-5 to TRBJ1-1, with D possibly TRBD1 on 6 matching bases. This CDR3 comprises 17 residues. The germline gives CDR1 SGHKS, CDR2 YYEKEE (reference sequence). The V gene lost 2 bases and the J gene lost 1 base, with 18 bases spanning the gap. In nucleotides, the CDR3 is TGTGCCAGCAGCTTTCAAGGGGAGGGGGTAGGGAACACTGAAGCTTTCTTT. It is translated as CASSFQGEGVGNTEAFF.

The chain's CDR3 is CASSTGTQNTIYF. The CDR3 coding sequence is TGCGCCAGCAGCACCGGGACGCAAAACACCATATATTTT. The J gene is TRBJ1-3, the V gene TRBV5-1; maybe TRBD1 (5 bases). The CDR3 is 13 amino acids. The V gene's germline CDR1 is SGHRS and CDR2 YFSETQ. V was cut by 4 bases and J by 6 bases, with 11 bases left in between.

The rearrangement uses TRBV5-4 and TRBJ2-6; unclear D gene. With 1 base removed from V and 0 bases from J, the gap between germline ends came to 8 bases. The germline gives CDR1 SGHNT, CDR2 YYREEE (reference sequence). The CDR3 sequence is 16 residues long. The CDR3 region is CASSLTWFSGANVLTF. CDR3 DNA sequence: TGTGCCAGCAGCTTGACGTGGTTCTCTGGGGCCAACGTCCTGACTTTC.

J is TRBJ2-2 and V is TRBV30; D possibly matches TRBD1 or TRBD2 (5 bases each). CDR1 GTSNPN and CDR2 SVGIG come from the germline V gene (reference sequence). The CDR3 has 14 amino acids. Trimming removed 4 bases from V and 3 bases from J, with 12 bases in between. The CDR3 DNA sequence: TGTGCCTGGAAAGCAGGGACCCACACCGGGGAGCTGTTTTTT. This encodes CAWKAGTHTGELFF.

The chain employs TRBV4-2 and TRBJ1-1, with D perhaps TRBD1 (6 bases). The V end lost 4 bases, the J end lost 5 bases, and 8 bases lay between the germline ends. The CDR3 extends over 12 amino acids. In germline, CDR1 is LGHNA, CDR2 YNFKEQ. The CDR3 bases are TGTGCCAGCAGCCCCGGGACAACTGAAGCTTTCTTT. Amino acids: CASSPGTTEAFF.

The V and J genes are TRBV11-3 and TRBJ2-2; D unclear. The CDR3 is 13 residues long. The ends were cut back, 3 bases at V and 0 bases at J, with 2 bases in the middle. From germline, CDR1 is SGHNT and CDR2 YENEEA. CDR3 bases: TGTGCCAGCAGCTTCACGAACACCGGGGAGCTGTTTTTT. Protein product: CASSFTNTGELFF.

This clone is a singleton in its sample. The CDR3 DNA is TGTGCCAGTAGTCGCCGGGACACCAATAATCAGCCCCAGCATTTT. Translated, it gives CASSRRDTNNQPQHF. The chain uses TRBV19 and TRBJ1-5; D may be TRBD1 (6 bases). Deletions cut 5 bases from V and 4 bases from J, with 15 bases between. This CDR3 region has 15 residues. Germline lookup yields CDR1 LNHDA and CDR2 SQIVND (reference sequence).

The rearrangement links TRBV6-6 to TRBJ1-6, with 8 bases aligning to TRBD1. The CDR3 is 15 amino acids. V trimming: 2 bases; J trimming: 11 bases; junction bases outside the gene matches: 8. From germline, CDR1 is MNHNY and CDR2 SVGAGI (reference sequence). The CDR3 region is CASSYPGQGKAPLHF. The CDR3 coding sequence is TGTGCCAGCAGTTACCCCGGACAGGGTAAGGCACCCCTCCACTTT.

This chain links TRBV28 with TRBJ1-2; weak D call: TRBD1 (5 bases). Trimming cost V 7 bases and J 8 bases, with 14 bases left between them. The germline V gene has CDR1 MDHEN and CDR2 SYDVKM. CDR3 length: 12 residues. The CDR3 spells CASTSGNRGYTF. CDR3 DNA sequence: TGTGCCAGCACCTCAGGGAACCGCGGCTACACCTTC.

V and J are TRBV21-1 and TRBJ2-1; the table assigns TRBD1, which was not confirmed against the DNA. TRBV21-1 is described as a pseudogene. This CDR3 region has 15 residues. CDR3 DNA sequence: TGTGCCAGCAGCAGGGACAGGTCGAAATTCAATGAGCAGTTCTTC. Amino acid sequence: CASSRDRSKFNEQFF.

The chain combines TRBV5-1 with TRBJ2-3; D ambiguous. Germline V CDR1 and CDR2: SGHRS, YFSETQ. This CDR3 is 14 amino acids long. V shed 4 bases and J shed 5 bases, with 14 bases lying between them. CDR3 nucleotides: TGCGCCAGCAGCCTCCAGTGGGGTGGAGATACGCAGTATTTT. Translation gives CASSLQWGGDTQYF. Full variable domain (outside the CDR3, taken from reference TRBV5-1 and TRBJ2-3): KAGVTQTPRYLIKTRGQQVTLSCSPISGHRSVSWYQQTPGQGLQFLFEYFSETQRNKGNFPGRFSGRQFSNSRSEMNVSTLELGDSALYLCASSLQWGGDTQYFGPGTRLTVL.

This chain uses TRBV9 with TRBJ1-5; 7 bases agree with TRBD1. This CDR3 contains 15 residues. Germline-derived CDR1 and CDR2 are SGDLS and YYNGEE. V was pared by 2 bases and J by 7 bases, with 9 bases of the junction left unmatched. In nucleotides, the CDR3 is TGTGCCAGCAGCGTGGAGGGGGCACCGGGCCAGCCCCAGCATTTT. Its protein is CASSVEGAPGQPQHF.

This clone appeared a few times. The V call is TRBV29-1, the J call TRBJ1-2; weak D call: TRBD1 (6 bases). This CDR3 contains 13 residues. The V and J ends lost 0 bases and 4 bases respectively, with 9 bases between them. In germline, CDR1 is SQVTM, CDR2 ANQGSEA. This CDR3 is CSVEDQTGYGYTF. The CDR3 DNA reads TGCAGCGTTGAAGATCAGACAGGCTATGGCTACACCTTC.

The rearrangement uses TRBV27 and TRBJ1-4; D might be TRBD1 (5 bases). The CDR3 is 15 residues long. Trimming cost V 4 bases and J 7 bases, with 16 bases left between them. Germline V gene lookup returns CDR1 MNHEY and CDR2 SMNVEV (reference sequence). The CDR3 region is CASSSWDSQGEKLFF. CDR3 nucleotides: TGTGCCAGCAGTTCCTGGGATTCGCAGGGTGAAAAACTGTTTTTT.

This chain links TRBV6-5 with TRBJ1-2; D unresolved. V was pared by 2 bases and J by 1 base, with 5 bases between. There are 13 residues in the CDR3. Germline-derived CDR1 and CDR2 are MNHEY and SVGAGI. CDR3 DNA: TGTGCCAGCAGTTACGAACGTAACTATGGCTACACCTTC. This sequence encodes CASSYERNYGYTF.

This clone is a singleton in its sample. At one end, the junction sequence differs from germline, possibly due to a read error. This CDR3 is also generated by other DNA sequences in the sample. V usage is TRBV7-9 and J usage is TRBJ2-5; 11 nucleotides line up with TRBD2. The germline V gene has CDR1 SEHNR and CDR2 FQNEAQ (reference sequence). The CDR3 contains 17 residues. The CDR3 DNA reads as TGCGCCAGCAGCTTAGGTCTAGCGGGGGGCCACCAAGAGACCCAGTACTTC. This encodes CASSLGLAGGHQETQYF.

This chain joins TRBV27 and TRBJ1-2, with 8 bases that match TRBD1. The germline V gene has CDR1 MNHEY and CDR2 SMNVEV (reference sequence). The CDR3 consists of 13 residues. V shed 0 bases and J 8 bases; nucleotides not matched to a gene: 2. CDR3 in amino acids: CASSLSTGEGYTF. Here the CDR3 DNA reads TGTGCCAGCAGTTTATCGACAGGGGAGGGCTACACCTTC.

CDR3 region: CASSASGTGNEAFF. CDR3 bases: TGTGCCAGCAGCGCCTCCGGGACAGGAAATGAAGCTTTCTTT. The chain combines TRBV5-4 with TRBJ1-1, with 8 bases identical to TRBD1. The germline V gene encodes CDR1 SGHNT and CDR2 YYREEE (reference sequence). CDR3 length: 14 amino acids. V gave up 4 bases and J gave up 7 bases; unmatched junction bases: 9.